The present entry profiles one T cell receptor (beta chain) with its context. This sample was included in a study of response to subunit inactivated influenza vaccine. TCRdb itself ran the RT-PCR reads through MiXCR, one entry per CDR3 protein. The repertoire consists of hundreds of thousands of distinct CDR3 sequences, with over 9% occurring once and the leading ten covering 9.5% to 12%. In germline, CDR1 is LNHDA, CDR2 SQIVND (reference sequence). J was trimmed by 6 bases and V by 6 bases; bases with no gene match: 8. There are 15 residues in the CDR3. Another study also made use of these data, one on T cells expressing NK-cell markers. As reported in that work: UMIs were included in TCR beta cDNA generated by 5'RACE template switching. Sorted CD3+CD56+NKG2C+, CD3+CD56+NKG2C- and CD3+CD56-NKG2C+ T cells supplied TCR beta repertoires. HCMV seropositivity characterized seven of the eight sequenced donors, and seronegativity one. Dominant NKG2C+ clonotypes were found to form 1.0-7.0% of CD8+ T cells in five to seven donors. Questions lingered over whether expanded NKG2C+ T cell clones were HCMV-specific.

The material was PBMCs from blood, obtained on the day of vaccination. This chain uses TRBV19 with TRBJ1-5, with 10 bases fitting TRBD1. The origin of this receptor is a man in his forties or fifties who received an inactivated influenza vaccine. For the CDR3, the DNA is TGTGCCAGTAGCGGGGACAGGGGCACTCGTCAGCCCCAGCATTTT. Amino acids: CASSGDRGTRQPQHF.